This TCR beta chain was sequenced during a study of identifying expanded T cells in peripheral blood. About this clone itself: Its cognate antigen is unknown.

V dropped 2 bases and J dropped 4 bases, with 8 bases sitting between them. CDR1 MNHNS and CDR2 SASEGT come from the germline V gene. The length of the CDR3 is 13 residues. Sequencing used immunoSEQ multiplex PCR; TCRdb keeps in-frame clones, though not all of them. The sample has some 75,000 clones; 85% to 90% are singletons. Study results and caveats: Variance in clone template counts between roughly two-week samples significantly increased with total template count across all healthy donors. Differentially abundant clones: about 1.2 between replicates, 16.4 at 2 to 3 weeks, less than 20 at four.

Collection occurred without any documented infections or immune events in donors. The source of this sequence is a person aged 18-69 years in good health. The chain couples TRBV6-1 to TRBJ1-2; D gene ambiguous. Sequencing was carried out using blood. The CDR3 bases are TGTGCCAGCAGTGAAACCCAGAGCTATGGCTACACCTTC. It encodes CASSETQSYGYTF.